The next 20 T cell receptor beta chains were all read from a single sample in a study of T cell clones after liver transplantation (dated by TCRdb to the late 2010s). The method behind the library was the immunoSEQ multiplex PCR assay. Held by TCRdb, this immuneACCESS table contains in-frame sequences only and omits some clones. Under half of the omission traces to an unresolved V gene where checked; the cause of the rest is unknown. The sample includes about 80,000 clones, with roughly 80% observed a single time. Jointly, the top ten make up approximately 0.45% of the sample. Sequenced material: CD4+ T cells from blood, taken 45 to 46 months after liver transplant. The receptors derive from a human patient who received a liver transplant. After a transplant, some T cells may be the graft donor's own cells.

This chain uses TRBV7-8 with TRBJ1-5, with D maybe TRBD1 (6 bases). The CDR3 spans 17 residues. Trimming cost V 4 bases and J 0 bases, with 16 bases left between them. Per germline, CDR1 SGHVS and CDR2 FQNEAQ. The CDR3 bases are TGTGCCAGCAGCTCCACGCCGGGACACGATAGCAATCAGCCCCAGCATTTT. The encoded protein is CASSSTPGHDSNQPQHF.

The V and J genes are TRBV2 and TRBJ2-2; 12 positions match TRBD2. There are 13 residues in the CDR3. V lost 9 bases to trimming and J lost 5 bases; unmatched junction nucleotides: 1. The germline V gene encodes CDR1 SNHLY and CDR2 FYNNEI. CDR3 nucleotide sequence: TGTGCCAGGACTAGCGGGAGAACCGGGGAGCTGTTTTTT. Protein sequence: CARTSGRTGELFF.

The rearrangement joins TRBV10-2 to TRBJ2-7; D tentatively reads TRBD1 or TRBD2 (5 bases each). Trimming pared 5 bases from V and 4 bases from J, leaving 18 bases between. The CDR3 runs 15 residues. Per germline, CDR1 WSHSY and CDR2 SAAADI. This CDR3 is CASSLEVGTLYEQYF. CDR3 bases: TGCGCCAGCAGTTTAGAGGTAGGGACCCTTTACGAGCAGTACTTC.

The rearrangement links TRBV19 to TRBJ1-1; D not resolved. The CDR3 is made up of 14 amino acids. V shed 10 bases and J shed 0 bases, with 15 bases lying between them. CDR1 LNHDA and CDR2 SQIVND come from the germline V gene (reference sequence). CDR3 nucleotides: TGTGCCACCCTTGACAACTCCATGAACACTGAAGCTTTCTTT. It is translated as CATLDNSMNTEAFF.

This sequence joins TRBV28 and TRBJ2-5, with TRBD2 identical over 7 bases. V was clipped by 4 bases and J by 3 bases; unmatched bases: 5. The CDR3 spans 14 residues. Germline V gene data show CDR1 as MDHEN and CDR2 as SYDVKM. This CDR3 is CASSSLRGEETQYF. CDR3 coding DNA: TGTGCCAGCAGTTCCCTCCGGGGGGAAGAGACCCAGTACTTC.

The J gene is TRBJ1-4, the V gene TRBV11-2; D not certain. V gave up 4 bases and J gave up 7 bases, with 16 bases separating them. The CDR3 contains 15 residues. CDR1 is SGHAT, CDR2 FQNNGV, per germline. As DNA, the CDR3 is TGTGCCAGCAGCTCGGTGCGTGGAAAGGGTGAAAAACTGTTTTTT. The encoded protein is CASSSVRGKGEKLFF.

V gene TRBV7-2 combines with J gene TRBJ1-2, with TRBD1 identical over 11 bases. Germline trimming cut 5 bases from V and 6 bases from J; bases unmatched to any gene: 5. The CDR3 extends over 14 amino acids. Germline lookup yields CDR1 SGHTA and CDR2 FQGNSA. CDR3: CASSPRTGGDGYTF. In DNA, the CDR3 is TGTGCCAGCAGCCCGCGGACAGGGGGCGATGGCTACACCTTC.

The CDR3 DNA reads TGCGCCAGCAGTGAGGGTCGCAGGTACGAGCAGTACTTC. It yields the protein CASSEGRRYEQYF. The chain couples TRBV10-2 to TRBJ2-7, with no clear D. The germline gives CDR1 WSHSY, CDR2 SAAADI. Trimming cost V 2 bases and J 4 bases, with 9 bases left between them. This CDR3 contains 13 residues.

The genes are TRBV9 and TRBJ2-4; 7 positions agree with TRBD1. The V gene's germline CDR1 is SGDLS and CDR2 YYNGEE. This CDR3 has 14 residues. With V trimmed by 0 bases and J by 8 bases, 5 bases remained unmatched. The CDR3: CASSVVGDRDIQYF. CDR3 bases: TGTGCCAGCAGCGTAGTGGGGGACAGAGACATTCAGTACTTC.

This chain joins TRBV7-6 and TRBJ2-1, with D perhaps matching TRBD2 (6 bases). Trimming shortened V by 1 base and J by 6 bases, and 16 bases separated the two germline ends. From germline, CDR1 is SGHVS and CDR2 FNYEAQ. The CDR3 extends over 16 amino acids. CDR3 sequence reads: CASSLDSGTRGNEQFF. The CDR3 region has the DNA TGTGCCAGCAGCTTAGATAGCGGTACGAGGGGCAATGAGCAGTTCTTC. Drawing the rest from reference TRBV7-6 and TRBJ2-1, the complete variable domain is GAGVSQSPRYKVTKRGQDVALRCDPISGHVSLYWYRQALGQGPEFLTYFNYEAQQDKSGLPNDRFSAERPEGSISTLTIQRTEQRDSAMYRCASSLDSGTRGNEQFFGPGTRLTVL.

This clone occurred once. The chain combines TRBV27 with TRBJ2-7, with D perhaps matching TRBD2 (5 bases). This CDR3 comprises 15 residues. The V end lost 7 bases, the J end lost 0 bases, and 16 bases lay between the germline ends. In germline, CDR1 is MNHEY, CDR2 SMNVEV (reference sequence). This CDR3 reads CASIGLSTSSYEQYF. DNA of the CDR3: TGTGCCAGCATCGGACTTTCTACATCCTCCTACGAGCAGTACTTC.

V and J are TRBV6-6 and TRBJ2-7; 8 bases align to TRBD2. The trim removed 10 bases at V and 9 bases at J, leaving 8 bases unmatched. This CDR3 is built from 11 residues. Per the germline V gene, CDR1 is MNHNY and CDR2 is SVGAGI (reference sequence). Written as DNA, the CDR3 is TGTGCCACAAACTCCGGGACTAGGCAGTACTTC. This codes for CATNSGTRQYF.

The V and J genes are TRBV28 and TRBJ2-7; TRBD1 matches 11 bases. CDR3 length: 15 residues. Trimming removed 4 bases from V and 3 bases from J; junction bases left unmatched: 5. From germline, CDR1 is MDHEN and CDR2 SYDVKM. This CDR3 is CASSSTGTGGYEQYF. The CDR3, as DNA: TGTGCCAGCAGTTCCACCGGGACAGGGGGCTACGAGCAGTACTTC.

This clone was detected only a few times. This sequence joins TRBV6-5 and TRBJ1-1; 8 bases match TRBD1. J was trimmed by 5 bases and V by 0 bases; bases with no gene match: 5. This CDR3 spans 15 amino acids. Germline V CDR1 and CDR2: MNHEY, SVGAGI. CDR3 sequence: CASSYSDRVGTEAFF. The CDR3 bases are TGTGCCAGCAGTTACTCGGACAGGGTGGGGACTGAAGCTTTCTTT.

The genes are TRBV7-2 and TRBJ2-2; D is undetermined. This CDR3 is built from 14 residues. Germline assignment: CDR1 SGHTA and CDR2 FQGNSA. The germline V and J ends were trimmed by 3 bases and 6 bases, with 11 bases remaining between them. The CDR3 here is CASSLVGPAGELFF. The DNA for the CDR3 is TGTGCCAGCAGCTTGGTCGGCCCGGCCGGGGAGCTGTTTTTT. Full variable domain (missing parts from reference TRBV7-2 and TRBJ2-2): GAGVSQSPSNKVTEKGKDVELRCDPISGHTALYWYRQSLGQGLEFLIYFQGNSAPDKSGLPSDRFSAERTGGSVSTLTIQRTQQEDSAVYLCASSLVGPAGELFFGEGSRLTVL.

V is TRBV28 and J is TRBJ1-1; no firm D call. This CDR3 comprises 15 residues. Germline V gene lookup returns CDR1 MDHEN and CDR2 SYDVKM. The V and J ends lost 4 bases and 3 bases respectively, with 15 bases between them. This CDR3 reads CASSSSGKGYTEAFF. The CDR3 DNA reads TGTGCCAGCAGTTCCTCCGGGAAAGGGTACACTGAAGCTTTCTTT. Full variable domain (missing parts from reference TRBV28 and TRBJ1-1): DVKVTQSSRYLVKRTGEKVFLECVQDMDHENMFWYRQDPGLGLRLIYFSYDVKMKEKGDIPEGYSVSREKKERFSLILESASTNQTSMYLCASSSSGKGYTEAFFGQGTRLTVV.

This clone came up a few times. V gene TRBV16 combines with J gene TRBJ1-5; the D is unclear. The CDR3 is made up of 13 amino acids. The germline V and J ends were trimmed by 8 bases and 3 bases, with 11 bases remaining between them. The germline CDR1 and CDR2 sequences are KGHSY and FQNENV. CDR3 amino acids: CASARGANQPQHF. The CDR3 DNA reads TGTGCCAGCGCTCGGGGTGCCAATCAGCCCCAGCATTTT.

This clone appeared a few times. This chain uses TRBV6-5 with TRBJ2-7; D gene unclear. The CDR3 totals 11 residues. CDR1 and CDR2 (germline): MNHEY, SVGAGI. Trimming took off 5 bases at V and 6 bases at J, with 8 bases between the two ends. CDR3 sequence reads: CASSEASEQYF. The CDR3 coding sequence is TGTGCCAGCAGTGAGGCATCCGAGCAGTACTTC.

This clone came up once. The chain couples TRBV7-9 to TRBJ2-1; TRBD2 matches at 9 bases. The CDR3 extends over 18 amino acids. Losses at the gene ends were 2 bases for V and 8 bases for J; bases not matched to a gene: 16. Germline assignment: CDR1 SEHNR and CDR2 FQNEAQ (reference sequence). The CDR3: CASSLSTYSGRLGYEQFF. The CDR3 bases are TGTGCCAGCAGCTTATCTACGTATAGCGGGAGATTAGGCTATGAGCAGTTCTTC.

V gene TRBV7-2 combines with J gene TRBJ2-4; TRBD1 matches at 9 bases. Germline V CDR1 and CDR2: SGHTA, FQGNSA. The CDR3 has 16 amino acids. V lost 2 bases, J lost 1 base, and 3 bases stayed unmatched. CDR3 in amino acids: CASSLSGTGAKNIQYF. The CDR3 DNA is TGTGCCAGCAGCTTATCCGGGACAGGGGCCAAAAACATTCAGTACTTC.